This section outlines one TCR beta chain sequence together with its context. The data were taken from a study of blood T cell repertoires in COVID-19. Study as a whole: In each case, the material was cDNA or gDNA derived from T cells, B-cell-depleted T cells, or PBMCs.

Germline CDR1 GTSNPN, CDR2 SVGIG (reference sequence). Deletions cut 0 bases from V and 10 bases from J, with 13 bases between. The CDR3 length is 13 residues. The protocol was immunoSEQ multiplex PCR, while the TCRdb copy is restricted to in-frame clones and leaves out a portion. The sample carries roughly 90,000 clones, about 85% recorded once. The clonotype was recovered from a man aged 45-60 years with acute or convalescent COVID-19. V and J are TRBV30 and TRBJ2-1; D unresolved. The sample comprised peripheral blood. CDR3 protein: CAWSVNMGVEQFF. The CDR3 coding sequence is TGTGCCTGGAGTGTTAATATGGGCGTGGAGCAGTTCTTC.